The following is a TCR beta chain sequence with its context. Its antigen is as yet unknown. This specimen belongs to a study of CD8+ T cells in alopecia areata. Study-level results: Normal scalp had lower clonality than lesional scalp, with alopecia totalis/universalis lesions showing this most strongly.

Extracted from the samples, RNA was reverse transcribed into cDNA to serve as the sequencing template. Generated by immunoSEQ multiplex PCR, the TCRdb table keeps only in-frame clones and is missing some. The sample records around 100,000 clones, more than 65% being singletons. The treatment was: oral pan-JAK inhibitor, 5-10 mg twice daily. The receptor's source is a human donor with alopecia areata. The sample was CD8+ T cells sorted from blood, taken between weeks 43 and 45, from a patient treated with tofacitinib.

As DNA, the CDR3 is TGTGCCAGCAGCTTCGACAGTGGAGAGACCCAGTACTTC. It translates to CASSFDSGETQYF. The chain has TRBV7-2 and TRBJ2-5; TRBD1 is a possible D gene (5 bases). The germline V gene has CDR1 SGHTA and CDR2 FQGNSA. This CDR3 is 13 amino acids long. The V end lost 3 bases, the J end lost 4 bases, and 9 bases lay between the germline ends.